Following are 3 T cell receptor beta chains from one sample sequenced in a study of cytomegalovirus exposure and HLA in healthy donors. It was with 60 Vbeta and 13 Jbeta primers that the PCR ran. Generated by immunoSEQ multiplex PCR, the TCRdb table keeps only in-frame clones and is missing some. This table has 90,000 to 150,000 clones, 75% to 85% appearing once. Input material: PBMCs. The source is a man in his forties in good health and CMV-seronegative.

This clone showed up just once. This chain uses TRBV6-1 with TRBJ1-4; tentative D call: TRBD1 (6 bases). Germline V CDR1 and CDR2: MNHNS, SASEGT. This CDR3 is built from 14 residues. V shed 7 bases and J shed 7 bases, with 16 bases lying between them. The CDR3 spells CASIDGGLFEKLFF. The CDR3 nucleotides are TGTGCCAGCATTGACGGGGGGCTGTTTGAAAAACTGTTTTTT.

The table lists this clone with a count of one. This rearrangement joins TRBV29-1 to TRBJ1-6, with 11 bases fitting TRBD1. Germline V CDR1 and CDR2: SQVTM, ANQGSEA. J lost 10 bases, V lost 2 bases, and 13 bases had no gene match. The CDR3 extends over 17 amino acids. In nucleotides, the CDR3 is TGCAGCGTTGAACCTTCGATTCCGGGACAGGGGGAATCACCCCTCCACTTT. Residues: CSVEPSIPGQGESPLHF.

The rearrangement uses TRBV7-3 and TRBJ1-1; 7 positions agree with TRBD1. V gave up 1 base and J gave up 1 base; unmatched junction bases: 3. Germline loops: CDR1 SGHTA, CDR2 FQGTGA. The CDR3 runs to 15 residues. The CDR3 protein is CASSLIRGRNTEAFF. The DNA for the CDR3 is TGTGCCAGCAGCTTAATCAGGGGGAGGAACACTGAAGCTTTCTTT.